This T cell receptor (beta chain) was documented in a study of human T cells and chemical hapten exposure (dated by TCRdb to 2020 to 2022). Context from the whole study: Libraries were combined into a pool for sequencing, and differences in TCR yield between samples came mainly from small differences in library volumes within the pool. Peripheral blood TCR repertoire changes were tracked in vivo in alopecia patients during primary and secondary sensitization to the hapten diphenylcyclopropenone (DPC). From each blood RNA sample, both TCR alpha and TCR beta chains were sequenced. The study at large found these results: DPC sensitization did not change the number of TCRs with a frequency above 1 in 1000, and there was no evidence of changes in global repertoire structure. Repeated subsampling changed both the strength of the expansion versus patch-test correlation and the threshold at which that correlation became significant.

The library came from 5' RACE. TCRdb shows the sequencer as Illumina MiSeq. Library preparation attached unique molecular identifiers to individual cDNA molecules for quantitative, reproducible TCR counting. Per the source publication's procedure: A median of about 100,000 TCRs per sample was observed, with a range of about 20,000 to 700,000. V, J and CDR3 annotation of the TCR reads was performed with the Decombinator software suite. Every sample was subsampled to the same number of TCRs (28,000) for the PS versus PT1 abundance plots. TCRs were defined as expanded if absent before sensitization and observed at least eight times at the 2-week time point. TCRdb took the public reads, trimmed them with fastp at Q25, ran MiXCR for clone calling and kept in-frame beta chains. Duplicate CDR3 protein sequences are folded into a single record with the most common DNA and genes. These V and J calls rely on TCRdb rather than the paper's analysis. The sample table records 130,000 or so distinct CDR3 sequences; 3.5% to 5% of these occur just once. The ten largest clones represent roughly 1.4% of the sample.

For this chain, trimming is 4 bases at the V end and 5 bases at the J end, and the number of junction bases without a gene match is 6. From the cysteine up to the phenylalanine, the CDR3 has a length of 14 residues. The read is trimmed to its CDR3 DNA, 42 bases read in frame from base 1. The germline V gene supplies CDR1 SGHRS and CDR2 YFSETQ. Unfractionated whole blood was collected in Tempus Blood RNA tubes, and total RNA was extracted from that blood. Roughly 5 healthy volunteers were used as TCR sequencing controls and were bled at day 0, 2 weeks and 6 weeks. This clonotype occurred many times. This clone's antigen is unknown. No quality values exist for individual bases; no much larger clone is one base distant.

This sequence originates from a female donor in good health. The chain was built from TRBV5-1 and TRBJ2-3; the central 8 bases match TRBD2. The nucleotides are TGCGCCAGCAGCCCTGGGACTAGAATAGATACGCAGTATTTT. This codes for CASSPGTRIDTQYF.